This T cell receptor beta chain was obtained from a study of shared clonotypes between healthy human individuals. V was pared by 3 bases and J by 6 bases, with 8 bases of the junction left unmatched. Germline loops: CDR1 SGHVS, CDR2 FQNEAQ. The CDR3 contains 15 residues. For every subset, genomic DNA was evenly distributed across several immunoSEQ plates. Sequencing used immunoSEQ multiplex PCR; TCRdb keeps in-frame clones, though not all of them. The sample consists of over a million clones, roughly 97% of them appearing once. Those who donated, Caucasian adults without exception, all lived in Nashville, Tennessee. Negatively enriched CD4+ T cells were divided by CD45RA into naive and memory.

The chain uses TRBV7-8 and TRBJ2-3, with 8 bases aligning to TRBD2. The sequence was obtained from a man under 40 in good health. The material sequenced was naive CD4+ T cells sorted from blood. Subset indicated: CD45RA+ positively selected. The CDR3, as DNA: TGTGCCAGCAGCTTCGGGGGGGGCTTTCGTGATACGCAGTATTTT. Its protein product is CASSFGGGFRDTQYF.